The 15 T cell receptor beta chains listed next were all sequenced from one sample in a study of T cells in Graves' hyperthyroidism and ophthalmopathy. The CDR3 regions of TCR beta were amplified from RNA transcripts. TCR CDR3 underwent first-round RT-PCR with the HTBI primer set. Using its own MiXCR run on the multiplex PCR reads, TCRdb lists one record per CDR3 protein. The sample shows about 570,000 distinct CDR3 sequences, about half of them seen only once. Sequencing was done on a sample of peripheral blood or thyroid tissue (not recorded which). The receptor source for this set is an adult woman with Graves' disease, either hyperthyroidism or ophthalmopathy (not recorded which).

This clonotype was counted a few times. CDR3 amino acids: CATSEENEKLFF. CDR3 bases: TGTGCCACCAGCGAAGAAAATGAAAAACTGTTTTTT. The V gene is TRBV15, the J gene TRBJ1-4; D is ambiguous. This CDR3 has 12 amino acids. V shed 5 bases and J shed 5 bases, with 6 bases lying between them. The V gene's germline CDR1 is LNHNV and CDR2 YYDKDF (reference sequence).

The J gene is TRBJ2-6, the V gene TRBV7-9, with a possible D match to TRBD2 (5 bases). V was pared by 4 bases and J by 0 bases, with 10 bases between. The germline gives CDR1 SEHNR, CDR2 FQNEAQ (reference sequence). The CDR3 has 16 residues. The CDR3 spells CASSSRRDSGANVLTF. CDR3 sequence (DNA): TGTGCCAGCAGCTCCAGACGGGACTCTGGGGCCAACGTCCTGACTTTC. The full variable domain, completed using reference TRBV7-9 and TRBJ2-6, is DTGVSQNPRHKITKRGQNVTFRCDPISEHNRLYWYRQTLGQGPEFLTYFQNEAQLEKSRLLSDRFSAERPKGSFSTLEIQRTEQGDSAMYLCASSSRRDSGANVLTFGAGSRLTVL.

This clonotype was found many times. V and J are TRBV9 and TRBJ2-7; 14 positions match TRBD2. From germline, CDR1 is SGDLS and CDR2 YYNGEE. The CDR3 has 15 amino acids. J gave up 5 bases and V 2 bases, and 3 bases lay outside the gene matches. CDR3 residues: CASSVGTSGRHEQYF. The CDR3 nucleotides are TGTGCCAGCAGCGTCGGGACTAGCGGGAGACACGAGCAGTACTTC. Supplemented by reference TRBV9 and TRBJ2-7, the full variable domain reads DSGVTQTPKHLITATGQRVTLRCSPRSGDLSVYWYQQSLDQGLQFLIQYYNGEERAKGNILERFSAQQFPDLHSELNLSSLELGDSALYFCASSVGTSGRHEQYFGPGTRLTVT.

This clonotype has a count of ten or more. The chain is built from TRBV20-1 and TRBJ1-1; no clear D gene. The CDR3 length is 13 residues. V lost 2 bases and J lost 1, with 8 bases in between. Germline CDR1 DFQATT, CDR2 SNEGSKA (reference sequence). CDR3 region: CSARIYWNTEAFF. CDR3 in DNA: TGCAGTGCTAGAATCTATTGGAACACTGAAGCTTTCTTT.

In this sample, this clonotype turned up a few times. The rearrangement links TRBV4-1 to TRBJ2-7; 9 nucleotides line up with TRBD1. Looked up from germline, CDR1 is MGHRA and CDR2 is YSYEKL. V lost 0 bases and J lost 3; bases outside the gene matches: 9. The CDR3 has 17 residues. Written as DNA, the CDR3 is TGCGCCAGCAGCCAAGATCCTACCTTGGACAGGGGCTACGAGCAGTACTTC. This encodes CASSQDPTLDRGYEQYF.

This clonotype was recorded many times. This chain connects TRBV9 to TRBJ1-6; a possible D gene is TRBD1 (6 bases). CDR1 and CDR2 from the germline V gene are SGDLS and YYNGEE. The CDR3 contains 15 residues. V was cut by 4 bases and J by 6 bases, with 14 bases left in between. CDR3 loop: CASSPRRDTNSPLHF. The CDR3 bases are TGTGCCAGCAGCCCCCGCCGGGACACTAATTCACCCCTCCACTTT.

This clonotype was counted only a few times. The chain recombines TRBV7-3 with TRBJ2-7; 8 positions agree with TRBD1. This CDR3 is built from 15 residues. The germline CDR1 and CDR2 sequences are SGHTA and FQGTGA. V shed 3 bases, J shed 3 bases, and the junction held 7 bases outside the gene matches. CDR3 protein: CASSLRQGHGYEQYF. The CDR3 coding sequence is TGTGCCAGCAGCTTGAGACAGGGGCACGGCTACGAGCAGTACTTC.

In this sample, this clonotype turned up many times. The chain joins TRBV7-9 to TRBJ1-1; the D gene is possibly TRBD1 (5 bases). This CDR3 spans 15 amino acids. Germline assignment: CDR1 SEHNR and CDR2 FQNEAQ (reference sequence). Deletions cut 3 bases from V and 3 bases from J, with 14 bases between. CDR3 loop: CASSLPGGYDTEAFF. The CDR3 coding sequence is TGTGCCAGCAGCTTGCCCGGGGGATACGACACTGAAGCTTTCTTT.

This sequence joins TRBV5-1 and TRBJ2-5; the match to TRBD1 covers 7 bases. V shed 8 bases, J shed 3 bases, and the junction held 7 bases outside the gene matches. This CDR3 spans 13 amino acids. Looked up from germline, CDR1 is SGHRS and CDR2 is YFSETQ. The CDR3 nucleotides are TGCGCCAGTCGGGCGACAGGGAAAGAGACCCAGTACTTC. Translating gives CASRATGKETQYF.

This clonotype was recorded at least ten times. This chain uses TRBV10-3 with TRBJ2-7; possibly TRBD1 or TRBD2 for D (5 bases each). Trimming shortened V by 4 bases and J by 2 bases, and 12 bases separated the two germline ends. The CDR3 runs 14 residues. Per germline, CDR1 ENHRY and CDR2 SYGVKD. In DNA form, the CDR3 reads TGTGCCATCAGTGGTTCCGGGACCCCCTACGAGCAGTACTTC. This translates into CAISGSGTPYEQYF.

This clonotype was detected ten times or more. The J gene is TRBJ2-2, the V gene TRBV5-1; possibly TRBD2 for D (7 bases). Germline CDR1 reads SGHRS; CDR2 reads YFSETQ. The CDR3 runs 16 residues. V was clipped by 4 bases and J by 5 bases, with 18 bases between them. The CDR3 region has the DNA TGCGCCAGCAGCCGGGGGGCGCTAGCGGAGACCGGGGAGCTGTTTTTT. Encoded protein: CASSRGALAETGELFF.

V is TRBV3-1 and J is TRBJ1-3; D perhaps matches TRBD1 (6 bases). CDR1 is LGHDT, CDR2 YNNKEL, per germline (reference sequence). The CDR3 length is 17 residues. The V end lost 4 bases, the J end lost 0 bases, and 16 bases lay between the germline ends. The CDR3 loop is CASSRLNRAFSGNTIYF. CDR3 DNA sequence: TGTGCCAGCAGCCGACTAAACAGGGCTTTCTCTGGAAACACCATATATTTT. Supplemented by reference TRBV3-1 and TRBJ1-3, the full variable domain reads DTAVSQTPKYLVTQMGNDKSIKCEQNLGHDTMYWYKQDSKKFLKIMFSYNNKELIINETVPNRFSPKSPDKAHLNLHINSLELGDSAVYFCASSRLNRAFSGNTIYFGEGSWLTVV.

Many counts were recorded for this clonotype. This rearrangement joins TRBV2 to TRBJ1-1, with a tentative D call TRBD1 (6 bases). Germline loops: CDR1 SNHLY, CDR2 FYNNEI. The CDR3 totals 14 residues. The germline V and J ends were trimmed by 3 bases and 4 bases, with 12 bases remaining between them. DNA of the CDR3: TGTGCCAGCAGTGAGTACAGGGTTCGCACTGAAGCTTTCTTT. Its translation: CASSEYRVRTEAFF.

J is TRBJ1-6 and V is TRBV20-1; 11 bases match TRBD1. The CDR3 is 13 residues long. With V trimmed by 7 bases and J by 13 bases, 9 bases remained unmatched. Germline CDR1 reads DFQATT; CDR2 reads SNEGSKA (reference sequence). DNA for the CDR3: TGCAGTGTATCCGGGACAGGGGGGGATCCCCTCCACTTT. It encodes CSVSGTGGDPLHF.

J is TRBJ2-7 and V is TRBV7-6; tentatively, D is TRBD1 (6 bases). V gave up 5 bases and J gave up 0 bases, with 14 bases separating them. The germline V gene encodes CDR1 SGHVS and CDR2 FNYEAQ. The CDR3 has 15 residues. DNA of the CDR3: TGTGCCAGCAGCCCCGACAGGAACCCCTCCTACGAGCAGTACTTC. Translated: CASSPDRNPSYEQYF.